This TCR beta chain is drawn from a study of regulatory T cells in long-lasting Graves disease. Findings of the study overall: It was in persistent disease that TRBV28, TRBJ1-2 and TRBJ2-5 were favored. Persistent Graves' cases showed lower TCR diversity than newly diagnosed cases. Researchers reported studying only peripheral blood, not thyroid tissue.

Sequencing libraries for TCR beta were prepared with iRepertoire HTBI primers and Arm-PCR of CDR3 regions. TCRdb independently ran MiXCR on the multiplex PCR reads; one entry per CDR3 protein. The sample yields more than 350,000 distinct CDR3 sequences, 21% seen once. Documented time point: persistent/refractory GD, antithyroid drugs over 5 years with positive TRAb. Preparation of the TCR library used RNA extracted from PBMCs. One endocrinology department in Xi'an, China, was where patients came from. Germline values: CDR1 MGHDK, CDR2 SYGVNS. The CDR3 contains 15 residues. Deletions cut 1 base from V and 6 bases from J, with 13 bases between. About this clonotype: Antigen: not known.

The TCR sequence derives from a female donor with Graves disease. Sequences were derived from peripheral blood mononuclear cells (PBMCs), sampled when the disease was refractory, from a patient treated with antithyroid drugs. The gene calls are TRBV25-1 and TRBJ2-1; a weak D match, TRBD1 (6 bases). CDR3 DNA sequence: TGTGCCAGCAGTGAATTGAGGGCAGGGGTCAATGAGCAGTTCTTC. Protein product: CASSELRAGVNEQFF. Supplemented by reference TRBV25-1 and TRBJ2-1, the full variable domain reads EADIYQTPRYLVIGTGKKITLECSQTMGHDKMYWYQQDPGMELHLIHYSYGVNSTEKGDLSSESTVSRIRTEHFPLTLESARPSHTSQYLCASSELRAGVNEQFFGPGTRLTVL.